Shown below are 16 T cell receptor beta chains from a single sample sequenced in a study of Graves' ophthalmopathy and Graves' hyperthyroidism. The authors amplified TCR beta CDR3 regions from RNA transcripts. HTBI primers primed a first-round RT-PCR, and a second-round multiplex PCR followed. MiXCR, applied by TCRdb to the multiplex PCR reads, yields one record per CDR3 protein. The table shows about 24,000 distinct CDR3 sequences, with 48% occurring only once. Sequenced sample: peripheral blood. The receptors derive from an adult woman with stable Graves' hyperthyroidism.

Only a few counts were recorded for this clonotype. This rearrangement joins TRBV19 to TRBJ1-2; the D is unclear. This CDR3 has 12 amino acids. CDR1 and CDR2 (germline): LNHDA, SQIVND (reference sequence). V lost 3 bases and J 6 bases, leaving 8 bases between the germline ends. The CDR3 DNA reads TGTGCCAGTAGTATTGGGTTTGATGGCTACACCTTC. This codes for CASSIGFDGYTF.

The chain uses TRBV6-5 and TRBJ2-5, with D possibly called TRBD1 or TRBD2 (6 bases each). Germline values: CDR1 MNHEY, CDR2 SVGAGI. The CDR3 has 14 residues. The ends were cut back, 2 bases at V and 3 bases at J, with 10 bases in the middle. CDR3 amino acids: CASSYRGAEETQYF. Written as DNA, the CDR3 is TGTGCCAGCAGTTACAGGGGGGCAGAAGAGACCCAGTACTTC.

About this clonotype: Because it lacks the conserved phenylalanine or tryptophan at the end, this CDR3 is likely a read error. The rearrangement uses TRBV6-5 and TRBJ2-3, with D unresolved. Germline CDR1 MNHEY, CDR2 SVGAGI. This CDR3 is built from 11 residues. The CDR3 reads CVSSFRDTQYL. The CDR3 DNA reads TGTGTCAGCAGTTTCCGGGATACGCAGTATCTT.

Note on this clonotype: One end of the junction does not line up with germline, which may come from a read error. The rearrangement joins TRBV12-5 to TRBJ1-5; the D gene is possibly TRBD1 (6 bases). Germline CDR1 reads LGHNT; CDR2 reads FRNRAP. This CDR3 is 15 amino acids long. The CDR3 nucleotides read TGTGCTAGTGGTTCGAGAGACAGGAGCAATCAGCCGCAGCATTTT. Translating it yields CASGSRDRSNQPQHF.

This clonotype is categorized as medium-sized. This sequence joins TRBV2 and TRBJ2-7, with D perhaps matching TRBD1 (5 bases). Germline values: CDR1 SNHLY, CDR2 FYNNEI. Deletions cut 1 base from V and 5 bases from J, with 9 bases between. CDR3 length: 13 residues. The CDR3 region has the DNA TGTGCCAGCAGTGAAGAGTTAGGGGACGAGCAGTACTTC. It specifies CASSEELGDEQYF.

This clonotype was seen ten or more times. The CDR3: CASSLQGGSGRTNTGELFF. The CDR3, as DNA: TGTGCCAGCAGTTTACAGGGTGGTAGCGGGAGGACGAACACCGGGGAGCTGTTTTTT. This sequence joins TRBV12-3 or TRBV12-4 and TRBJ2-2, with 10 bases that match TRBD2. Trimming removed 2 bases from V and 0 bases from J; junction bases left unmatched: 9. The CDR3 sequence is 19 residues long.

This clonotype was counted at least ten times. The rearrangement joins TRBV7-8 to TRBJ1-1; 11 nucleotides line up with TRBD1. The V and J ends lost 1 base and 4 bases, in that order; junction bases with no gene match: 2. From germline, CDR1 is SGHVS and CDR2 FQNEAQ. This CDR3 is built from 15 residues. The CDR3 coding sequence is TGTGCCAGCAGCTTAGAGGGACAGGGGGGCACTGAAGCTTTCTTT. It yields the protein CASSLEGQGGTEAFF.

The chain has TRBV20-1 and TRBJ2-5; maybe TRBD2 (7 bases). The germline V gene has CDR1 DFQATT and CDR2 SNEGSKA (reference sequence). Trimming shortened V by 5 bases and J by 3 bases, and 13 bases separated the two germline ends. This CDR3 spans 13 amino acids. DNA for the CDR3: TGCAGTGCTGAAGGGGGGGCAGAAGAGACCCAGTACTTC. It codes for CSAEGGAEETQYF.

The chain joins TRBV6-2 or TRBV6-3 to TRBJ1-5; no clear D. CDR3 length equals 14 residues. V lost 7 bases and J 2 bases, leaving 12 bases between the germline ends. Germline V CDR1 and CDR2: MNHEY, SVGEGT. The chain's CDR3 is CASTQKRGNQPQHF. In nucleotides, the CDR3 is TGTGCCAGCACGCAAAAGAGGGGCAATCAGCCCCAGCATTTT.

This clonotype counts as medium-sized. The chain is built from TRBV29-1 and TRBJ2-5, with 10 bases identical to TRBD2. The CDR3 has 15 residues. J was trimmed by 4 bases and V by 3 bases; bases with no gene match: 8. Germline assignment: CDR1 SQVTM and CDR2 ANQGSEA. The CDR3 reads CSVDGLAGAPETQYF. CDR3 DNA: TGCAGCGTTGATGGGCTAGCGGGAGCCCCAGAGACCCAGTACTTC.

Judged by abundance, this clonotype is medium-sized (0.01 to 0.1%). The chain uses TRBV15 and TRBJ1-2; maybe TRBD1 (6 bases). The ends were cut back, 1 base at V and 6 bases at J, with 18 bases in the middle. In germline, CDR1 is LNHNV, CDR2 YYDKDF (reference sequence). This CDR3 comprises 16 residues. This chain's CDR3 is CATSRVGGGTLHGYTF. For the CDR3, the DNA is TGTGCCACCAGCAGAGTTGGAGGGGGAACCTTACATGGCTACACCTTC.

V gene TRBV20-1 combines with J gene TRBJ2-7; 7 bases are a match to TRBD1. The CDR3 runs 14 residues. V dropped 2 bases and J dropped 3; count of bases not matched to a gene: 7. Germline-derived CDR1 and CDR2 are DFQATT and SNEGSKA (reference sequence). CDR3 DNA: TGCAGTGCTAGACGACCGGGACAGCACTACGAGCAGTACTTC. It is translated as CSARRPGQHYEQYF.

There are many counts of this clonotype. The V gene is TRBV2, the J gene TRBJ2-5; D unresolved. Germline V lookup: CDR1 SNHLY, CDR2 FYNNEI. Trimming removed 5 bases at V and 4 bases at J, with 5 bases between. CDR3 length: 11 residues. CDR3 sequence (DNA): TGTGCCAGCAGTTTTTCAGAGACCCAGTACTTC. Translating gives CASSFSETQYF.

The rearrangement uses TRBV5-1 and TRBJ2-2; TRBD2 matches 8 bases. The ends lost 4 bases at V and 7 bases at J; junction bases unmatched: 6. The CDR3 has 14 amino acids. In germline, CDR1 is SGHRS, CDR2 YFSETQ. The chain's CDR3 is CASSPGTSNGELFF. The CDR3 nucleotides read TGCGCCAGCAGCCCCGGGACTAGTAACGGGGAGCTGTTTTTT.

The chain links TRBV6-6 to TRBJ2-3; 8 bases map to TRBD2. This CDR3 contains 16 residues. The V gene end was trimmed by 0 bases and the J gene end by 5 bases; junction bases not matched to a gene: 7. Germline V gives CDR1 MNHNY, CDR2 SVGAGI (reference sequence). The CDR3 here is CASSYSVAGTEDTQYF. Here the CDR3 DNA reads TGTGCCAGCAGTTACTCCGTAGCGGGAACTGAAGATACGCAGTATTTT.

This clonotype has ten or more counts. The chain links TRBV4-1 to TRBJ2-5, with TRBD1 matching 7 bases. The trim removed 4 bases at V and 2 bases at J, leaving 4 bases unmatched. The CDR3 runs 14 residues. Per the germline V gene, CDR1 is MGHRA and CDR2 is YSYEKL. The CDR3 spells CASSPGTAQETQYF. Here the CDR3 DNA reads TGCGCCAGCAGCCCCGGGACAGCTCAAGAGACCCAGTACTTC.